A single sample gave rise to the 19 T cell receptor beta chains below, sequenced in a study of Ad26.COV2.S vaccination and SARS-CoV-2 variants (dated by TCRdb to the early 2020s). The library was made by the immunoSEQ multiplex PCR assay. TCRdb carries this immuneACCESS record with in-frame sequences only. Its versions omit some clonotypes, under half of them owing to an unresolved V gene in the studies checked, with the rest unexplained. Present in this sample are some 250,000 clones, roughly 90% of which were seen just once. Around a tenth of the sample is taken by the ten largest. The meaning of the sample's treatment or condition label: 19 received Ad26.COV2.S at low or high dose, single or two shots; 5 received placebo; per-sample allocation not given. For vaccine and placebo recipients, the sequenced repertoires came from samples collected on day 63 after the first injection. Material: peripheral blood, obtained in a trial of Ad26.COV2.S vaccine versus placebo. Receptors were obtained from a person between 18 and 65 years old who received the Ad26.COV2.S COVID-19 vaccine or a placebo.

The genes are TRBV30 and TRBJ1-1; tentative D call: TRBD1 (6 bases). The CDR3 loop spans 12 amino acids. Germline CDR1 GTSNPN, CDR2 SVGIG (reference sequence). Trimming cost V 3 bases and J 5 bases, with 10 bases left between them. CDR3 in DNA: TGTGCCTGGAGCCGCACAGGGACTGAAGCTTTCTTT. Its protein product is CAWSRTGTEAFF.

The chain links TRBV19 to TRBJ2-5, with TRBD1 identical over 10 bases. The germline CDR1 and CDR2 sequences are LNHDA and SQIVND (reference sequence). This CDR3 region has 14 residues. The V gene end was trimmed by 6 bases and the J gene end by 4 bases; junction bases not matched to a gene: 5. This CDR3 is CASRDRGSGETQYF. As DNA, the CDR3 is TGTGCCAGTAGGGACAGGGGGTCCGGAGAGACCCAGTACTTC.

CDR3 nucleotide sequence: TGTGCCAGCAGCGCAAACCCCGCTTTCTTT. Translation gives CASSANPAFF. This chain joins TRBV21-1 and TRBJ1-1. TRBV21-1 constitutes a pseudogene. The CDR3 sequence is 10 residues long.

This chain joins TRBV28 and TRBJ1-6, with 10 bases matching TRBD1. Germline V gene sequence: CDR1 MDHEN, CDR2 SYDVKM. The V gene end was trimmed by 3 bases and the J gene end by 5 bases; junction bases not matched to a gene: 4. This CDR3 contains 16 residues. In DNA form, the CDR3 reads TGTGCCAGCAGTTTTCTGGGACAGGGGAATAATTCACCCCTCCACTTT. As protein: CASSFLGQGNNSPLHF.

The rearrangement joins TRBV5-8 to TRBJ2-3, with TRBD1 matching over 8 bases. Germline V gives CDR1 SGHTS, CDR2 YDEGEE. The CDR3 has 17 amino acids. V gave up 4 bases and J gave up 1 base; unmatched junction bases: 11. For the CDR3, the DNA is TGTGCCAGCAGCCCCCGTACGGGACAGGTGCGCACAGATACGCAGTATTTT. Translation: CASSPRTGQVRTDTQYF.

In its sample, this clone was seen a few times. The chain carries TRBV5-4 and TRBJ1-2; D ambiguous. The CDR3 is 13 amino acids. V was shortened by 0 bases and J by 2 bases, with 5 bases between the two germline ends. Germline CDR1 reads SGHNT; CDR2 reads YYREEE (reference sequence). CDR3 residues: CASSLAGNYGYTF. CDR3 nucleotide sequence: TGTGCCAGCAGCTTGGCTGGGAACTATGGCTACACCTTC.

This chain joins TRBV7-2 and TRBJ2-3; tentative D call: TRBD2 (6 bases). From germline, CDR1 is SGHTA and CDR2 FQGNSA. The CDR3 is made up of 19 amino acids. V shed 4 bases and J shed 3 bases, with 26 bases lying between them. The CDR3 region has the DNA TGTGCCAGCAGCTGGGCCCGCGCCAGACACCGGGGGAGTACAGATACGCAGTATTTT. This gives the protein CASSWARARHRGSTDTQYF. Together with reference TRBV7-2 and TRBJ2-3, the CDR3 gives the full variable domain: GAGVSQSPSNKVTEKGKDVELRCDPISGHTALYWYRQSLGQGLEFLIYFQGNSAPDKSGLPSDRFSAERTGGSVSTLTIQRTQQEDSAVYLCASSWARARHRGSTDTQYFGPGTRLTVL.

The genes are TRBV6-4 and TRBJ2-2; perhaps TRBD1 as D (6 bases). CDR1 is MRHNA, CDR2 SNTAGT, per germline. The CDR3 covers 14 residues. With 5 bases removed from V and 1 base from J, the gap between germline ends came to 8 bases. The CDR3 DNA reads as TGTGCCAGCAGTACACAGGGGAACACCGGGGAGCTGTTTTTT. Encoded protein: CASSTQGNTGELFF.

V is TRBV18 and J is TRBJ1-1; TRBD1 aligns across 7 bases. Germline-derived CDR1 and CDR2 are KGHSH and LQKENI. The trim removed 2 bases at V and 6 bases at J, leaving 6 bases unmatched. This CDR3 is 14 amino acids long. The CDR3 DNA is TGTGCCAGCTCACCATCGGACAGGAGCTCTGAAGCTTTCTTT. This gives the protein CASSPSDRSSEAFF.

For the CDR3, the DNA is TGTGCCAGCTCGGGGGGGACAGCGGAGACCCAGTACTTC. This codes for CASSGGTAETQYF. V usage is TRBV19 and J usage is TRBJ2-5; D is perhaps TRBD2 (8 bases). This CDR3 has 13 amino acids. Trimming took off 9 bases at V and 5 bases at J, with 16 bases between the two ends. Germline assignment: CDR1 LNHDA and CDR2 SQIVND (reference sequence).

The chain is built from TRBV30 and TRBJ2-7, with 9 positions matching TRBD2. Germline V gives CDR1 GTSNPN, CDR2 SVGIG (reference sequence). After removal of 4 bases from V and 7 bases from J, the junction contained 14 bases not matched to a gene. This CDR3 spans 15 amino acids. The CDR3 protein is CAWISGRPPSGEQYF. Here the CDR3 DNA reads TGTGCCTGGATTAGCGGGAGACCTCCTAGTGGGGAGCAGTACTTC.

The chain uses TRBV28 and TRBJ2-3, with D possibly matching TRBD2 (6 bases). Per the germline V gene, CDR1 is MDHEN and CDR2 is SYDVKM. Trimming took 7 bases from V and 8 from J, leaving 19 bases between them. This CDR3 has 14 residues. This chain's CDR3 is CASTLDGTFGTQYF. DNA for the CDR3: TGTGCCAGCACTCTGGACGGGACTTTTGGTACGCAGTATTTT.

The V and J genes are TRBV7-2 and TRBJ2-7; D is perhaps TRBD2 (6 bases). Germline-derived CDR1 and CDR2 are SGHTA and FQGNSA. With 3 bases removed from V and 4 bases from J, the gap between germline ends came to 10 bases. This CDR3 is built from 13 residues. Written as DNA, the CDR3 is TGTGCCAGCAGCTTTACTAGCTATTACGAGCAGTACTTC. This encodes CASSFTSYYEQYF.

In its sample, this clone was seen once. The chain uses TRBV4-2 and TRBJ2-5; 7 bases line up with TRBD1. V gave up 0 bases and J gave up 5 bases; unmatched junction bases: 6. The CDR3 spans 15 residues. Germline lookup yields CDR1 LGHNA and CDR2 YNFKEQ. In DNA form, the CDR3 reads TGTGCCAGCAGCCAAGACGAGGGGGCGAAGGAGACCCAGTACTTC. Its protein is CASSQDEGAKETQYF.

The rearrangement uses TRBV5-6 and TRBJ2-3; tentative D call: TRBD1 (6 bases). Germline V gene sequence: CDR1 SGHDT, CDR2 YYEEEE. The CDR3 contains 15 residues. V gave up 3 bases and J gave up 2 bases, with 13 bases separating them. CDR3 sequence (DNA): TGTGCCAGCAGCTGGCAACAGGGACCCACAGATACGCAGTATTTT. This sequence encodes CASSWQQGPTDTQYF.

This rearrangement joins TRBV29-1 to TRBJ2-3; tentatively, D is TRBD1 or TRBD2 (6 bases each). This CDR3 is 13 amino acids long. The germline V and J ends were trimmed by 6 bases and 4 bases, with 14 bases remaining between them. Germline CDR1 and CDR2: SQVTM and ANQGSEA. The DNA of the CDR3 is TGCAGCGTCCGGGGGCTAGGGGCAGATACGCAGTATTTT. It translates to CSVRGLGADTQYF.

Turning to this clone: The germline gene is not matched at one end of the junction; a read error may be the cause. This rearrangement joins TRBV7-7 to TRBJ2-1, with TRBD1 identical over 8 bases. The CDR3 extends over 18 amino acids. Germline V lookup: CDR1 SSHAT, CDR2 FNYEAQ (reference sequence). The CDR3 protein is CASSFGRDRSSPSNEQFF. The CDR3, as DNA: TGTGCTAGCAGCTTTGGTCGGGACAGGTCTTCTCCATCGAATGAGCAGTTCTTC.

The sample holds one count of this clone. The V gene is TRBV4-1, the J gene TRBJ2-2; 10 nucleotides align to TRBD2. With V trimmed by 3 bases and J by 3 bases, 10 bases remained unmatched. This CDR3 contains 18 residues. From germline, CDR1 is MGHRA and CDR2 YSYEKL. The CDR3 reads CASSHGGWTSGDTGELFF. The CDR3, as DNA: TGCGCCAGCAGCCATGGGGGTTGGACTAGCGGAGACACCGGGGAGCTGTTTTTT.

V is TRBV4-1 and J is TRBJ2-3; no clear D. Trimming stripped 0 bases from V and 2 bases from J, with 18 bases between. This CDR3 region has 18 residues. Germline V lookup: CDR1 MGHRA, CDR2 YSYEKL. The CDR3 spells CASSQDNRVRGNTDTQYF. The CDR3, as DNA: TGCGCCAGCAGCCAAGATAACCGTGTGCGAGGAAACACAGATACGCAGTATTTT.